These 10 T cell receptor beta chains share one sample of origin, sequenced in a study of early T cells in non-severe SARS-CoV-2 infection. One entry per CDR3 protein, called by TCRdb with MiXCR from the 5' RACE reads. The sample lists roughly 60,000 distinct CDR3 sequences; approximately 10% were seen once. Sequences were derived from whole blood, sampled at baseline. The receptors here all came from an adult who was a healthcare worker with PCR-confirmed SARS-CoV-2 infection or an uninfected control (not recorded which).

The table lists this clonotype with a few counts. The rearrangement uses TRBV5-1 and TRBJ2-1; 7 bases agree with TRBD1. V was pared by 1 base and J by 3 bases, with 1 base of the junction left unmatched. The CDR3 totals 14 residues. CDR1 is SGHRS, CDR2 YFSETQ, per germline. DNA for the CDR3: TGCGCCAGCAGCTTGTGGGACAGCTACAATGAGCAGTTCTTC. Amino acids: CASSLWDSYNEQFF.

There are a few counts of this clonotype. The chain has TRBV7-9 and TRBJ1-2; D is possibly TRBD1 (5 bases). CDR3 length equals 12 residues. Trimming cost V 5 bases and J 3 bases, with 7 bases left between them. Germline V gives CDR1 SEHNR, CDR2 FQNEAQ (reference sequence). This CDR3 is CASSQGHYGYTF. The DNA of the CDR3 is TGTGCCAGCAGCCAGGGACACTATGGCTACACCTTC.

Ten or more counts support this clonotype. The V gene is TRBV7-6, the J gene TRBJ1-5; no definite D call. V gave up 2 bases and J gave up 3 bases, with 8 bases separating them. The V gene's germline CDR1 is SGHVS and CDR2 FNYEAQ. CDR3 length: 14 residues. The CDR3 loop reads CASSLWPLNQPQHF. The CDR3 region has the DNA TGTGCCAGCAGCTTATGGCCTCTCAATCAGCCCCAGCATTTT.

This clonotype was counted a few times. The chain uses TRBV11-2 and TRBJ2-1; possible D gene TRBD2, 6 bases. Trimming removed 3 bases at V and 6 bases at J, with 15 bases between. CDR3 size: 15 residues. Per the germline V gene, CDR1 is SGHAT and CDR2 is FQNNGV. CDR3 in DNA: TGTGCCAGCAGCTTCAGGGACTCCCATACCAATGAGCAGTTCTTC. Translation gives CASSFRDSHTNEQFF.

The V and J genes are TRBV27 and TRBJ2-1, with TRBD1 identical over 8 bases. Trimming cost V 1 base and J 8 bases; bases outside gene matches: 10. The CDR3 runs to 16 residues. Per the germline V gene, CDR1 is MNHEY and CDR2 is SMNVEV (reference sequence). The CDR3 loop is CASSLFLGQGADEQFF. The DNA for the CDR3 is TGTGCCAGCAGTTTATTTTTGGGGCAGGGGGCCGATGAGCAGTTCTTC.

The chain combines TRBV4-3 with TRBJ2-1; D possibly corresponds to TRBD2 (5 bases). The germline gives CDR1 LGHNA, CDR2 YSLEER. The CDR3 has 16 residues. Trimming removed 4 bases from V and 10 bases from J, with 23 bases in between. The CDR3 sequence: CASSRETGTPAEEQFF. CDR3 coding DNA: TGCGCCAGCAGCCGAGAGACCGGAACACCAGCGGAAGAGCAGTTCTTC.

The chain recombines TRBV14 with TRBJ2-1; D remains unclear. Trimming shortened V by 2 bases and J by 0 bases, and 8 bases separated the two germline ends. The length of the CDR3 is 15 residues. Germline V gives CDR1 SGHDN, CDR2 FVKESK. CDR3 amino acids: CASSQTVTSYNEQFF. In DNA, the CDR3 is TGTGCCAGCAGCCAAACAGTCACCTCCTACAATGAGCAGTTCTTC.

The J gene is TRBJ2-7, the V gene TRBV2; tentative D call: TRBD2 (6 bases). The CDR3 has 14 amino acids. CDR1 and CDR2 from the germline V gene are SNHLY and FYNNEI. The V gene lost 3 bases and the J gene lost 4 bases, with 13 bases spanning the gap. CDR3 sequence (DNA): TGTGCCAGCAGTGAGCTGCAGGGAGGATACGAGCAGTACTTC. Its protein product is CASSELQGGYEQYF.

This rearrangement joins TRBV6-5 to TRBJ1-5, with a tentative D call TRBD1 (5 bases). CDR1 and CDR2 from the germline V gene are MNHEY and SVGAGI. V lost 6 bases, J lost 7 bases, and 10 bases lay in between. This CDR3 comprises 12 residues. The CDR3 nucleotides are TGTGCCAGCAGAACGGGGGAGCAGCCCCAGCATTTT. It yields the protein CASRTGEQPQHF.

Ten or more counts support this clonotype. J is TRBJ2-7 and V is TRBV12-3 or TRBV12-4; TRBD1 agrees at 8 bases. V lost 8 bases to trimming and J lost 7 bases; unmatched junction nucleotides: 7. The CDR3 length is 12 residues. CDR3 sequence reads: CASLDRAGEQYF. As DNA, the CDR3 is TGTGCCAGCTTGGACAGGGCGGGAGAGCAGTACTTC.